The rows below give T cell receptor beta chains drawn from one sample of a study of response to subunit inactivated influenza vaccine. MiXCR was run by TCRdb on the RT-PCR reads, yielding one entry per CDR3 protein. The sample comprises about 520,000 distinct CDR3 sequences, around 9.9% of which are singletons, and 12% rests with the top ten. The specimen comprised PBMCs from blood, sampled 45 days after vaccination. Source of these receptors: a man in his forties or fifties who received an inactivated influenza vaccine. CDR3s include the opening cysteine and the closing phenylalanine or tryptophan.

j_call cdr3_length v_call cdr3_aa
TRBJ2-1 14 TRBV27 CASTSSGGAKEQFF
TRBJ2-7 14 TRBV11-2 CASSPEIDRVEQYF
TRBJ2-2 17 TRBV6-1 CASRFLRQAENTGELFF
TRBJ2-3 17 TRBV6-1 CASTSRRGASILDTQYF
TRBJ2-4 15 TRBV20-1 CSARLAVIAKNIQYF
TRBJ1-1 15 TRBV5-1 CASSLVDGLNTEAFF
TRBJ2-2 14 TRBV20-1 CSASPIDNTGELFF
TRBJ2-1 12 TRBV12-3/TRBV12-4 CASLVGYNEQFF
TRBJ2-3 17 TRBV4-3 CASSQDFTGQPFDTQYF
TRBJ2-3 17 TRBV7-6 CASSAGRGTSETDTQYF
TRBJ2-2 13 TRBV20-1 CSAHGRNTGELFF
TRBJ2-3 15 TRBV20-1 CSVRQYRGTTDTQYF
TRBJ1-2 13 TRBV5-5 CASSGRKGNGYTF
TRBJ2-2 15 TRBV4-2 CASSRSSKNTGELFF
TRBJ2-5 16 TRBV15 CATSRDSQGPQETQYF
TRBJ2-3 16 TRBV24-1 CATSDLGSLNTDTQYF
TRBJ2-7 13 TRBV20-1 CSASGGSGHEQYF
TRBJ2-7 13 TRBV11-2 CASSLYARHEQYF
TRBJ1-6 16 TRBV11-2 CASSNQGVLYNSPLHF
TRBJ2-5 14 TRBV12-3/TRBV12-4 CASSSQGARETQYF
TRBJ2-7 15 TRBV7-9 CASSPRGRGRDEQYF
TRBJ1-5 16 TRBV19 CASSFHRQNSNQPQHF
TRBJ1-6 14 TRBV9 CASSVEGEGSPLHF
TRBJ1-3 18 TRBV6-2/TRBV6-3 CASSSIVRQASYGNTIYF
TRBJ1-5 11 TRBV12-3/TRBV12-4 CASSTRGPQHF
TRBJ2-2 13 TRBV9 CASSVEGLGELCF